This T cell receptor (beta chain) was obtained from a study of blood T cell repertoires in COVID-19. Study information: The cDNA or gDNA used as material had been derived from T cells, B-cell-depleted T cells, or PBMCs.

The CDR3 extends over 14 amino acids. The V end was cut by 2 bases, the J end by 6 bases, with 13 bases between. The germline V gene has CDR1 SNHLY and CDR2 FYNNEI. Original processing notes: Counts of nucleated cells, estimated from reference gene primer amplification, were obtained. The table came from immunoSEQ multiplex PCR; TCRdb's copy has only in-frame clones and leaves some out. The V and J calls and clone size are taken from that table; D and trimming were inferred from the DNA. The sample records over 40,000 clones, less than 95% being singletons. Sequencing used peripheral blood. V usage is TRBV2 and J usage is TRBJ1-2; TRBD1 might be the D (5 bases). This TCR was sampled from a man aged 65-85 years with active COVID-19. The CDR3 is CASSETVSRDGYTF. The CDR3 DNA reads TGTGCCAGCAGTGAAACGGTATCCAGGGATGGCTACACCTTC.